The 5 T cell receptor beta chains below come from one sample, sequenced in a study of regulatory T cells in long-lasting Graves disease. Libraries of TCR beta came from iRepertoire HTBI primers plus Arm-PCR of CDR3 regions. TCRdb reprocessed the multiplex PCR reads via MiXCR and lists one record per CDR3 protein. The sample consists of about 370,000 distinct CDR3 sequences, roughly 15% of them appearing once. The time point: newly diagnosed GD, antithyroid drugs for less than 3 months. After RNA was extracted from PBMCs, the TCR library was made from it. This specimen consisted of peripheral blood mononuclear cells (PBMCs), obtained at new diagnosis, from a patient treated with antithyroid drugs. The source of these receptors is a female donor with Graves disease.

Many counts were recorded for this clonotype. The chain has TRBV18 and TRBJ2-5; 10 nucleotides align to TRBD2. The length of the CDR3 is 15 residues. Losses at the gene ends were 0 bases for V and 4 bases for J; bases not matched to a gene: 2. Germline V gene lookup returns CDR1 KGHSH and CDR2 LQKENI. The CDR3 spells CASSPPSSGRETQYF. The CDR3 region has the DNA TGTGCCAGCTCACCACCGTCTAGCGGGAGAGAGACCCAGTACTTC.

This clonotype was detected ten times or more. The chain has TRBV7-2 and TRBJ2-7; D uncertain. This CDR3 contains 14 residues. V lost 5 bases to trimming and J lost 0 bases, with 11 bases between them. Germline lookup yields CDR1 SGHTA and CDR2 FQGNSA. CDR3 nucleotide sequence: TGTGCCAGCAGCCCCCCTTCCGACTCCTACGAGCAGTACTTC. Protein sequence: CASSPPSDSYEQYF.

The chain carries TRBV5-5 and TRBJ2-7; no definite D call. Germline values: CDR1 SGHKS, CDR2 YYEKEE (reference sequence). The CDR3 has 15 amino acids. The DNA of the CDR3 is TGTGAGAGCAGGAACGGCAATGGGCCCCTCTACGAGCAGTACTTC. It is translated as CESRNGNGPLYEQYF.

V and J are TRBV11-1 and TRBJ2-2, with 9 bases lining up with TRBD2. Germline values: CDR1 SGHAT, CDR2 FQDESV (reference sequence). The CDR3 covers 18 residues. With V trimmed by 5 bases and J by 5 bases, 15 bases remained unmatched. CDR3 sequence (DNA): TGTGCCAGCAGCCCTCTTGGGAGCGGGGGGCTTTCTACCGGGGAGCTGTTTTTT. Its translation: CASSPLGSGGLSTGELFF.

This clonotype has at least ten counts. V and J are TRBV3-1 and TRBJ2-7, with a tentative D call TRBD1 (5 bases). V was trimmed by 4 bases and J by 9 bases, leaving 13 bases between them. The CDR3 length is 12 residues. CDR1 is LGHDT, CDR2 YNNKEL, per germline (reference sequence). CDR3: CASSPKGSRQYF. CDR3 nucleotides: TGTGCCAGCAGCCCGAAGGGGTCGCGGCAGTACTTC.